One sample yielded the 22 T cell receptor beta chains listed below, sequenced in a study of T cells after posttransplantation cyclophosphamide. Method: immunoSEQ multiplex PCR; TCRdb's copy keeps in-frame clones and lacks some. This table holds about 31,000 clones, 75% to 95% found once. The naive gate required viable CD3+CD4+ or CD3+CD8+ cells with CCR7+CD45RA+CD45RO-CD95-CD27+CD28+ phenotype. Sequencing used naive CD4+ T cells sorted from PBMCs. These receptors all stem from a woman aged 55-70 years in good health, CMV-negative, and a related stem cell transplant donor.

J is TRBJ2-7 and V is TRBV6-1, with 10 bases identical to TRBD1. This CDR3 is 14 amino acids long. After removal of 4 bases from V and 6 bases from J, the junction contained 6 bases not matched to a gene. Germline V gene data show CDR1 as MNHNS and CDR2 as SASEGT. CDR3 residues: CASSAEGQGREQYF. The CDR3 DNA reads as TGTGCCAGCAGTGCGGAGGGACAGGGGCGCGAGCAGTACTTC.

The rearrangement uses TRBV6-1 and TRBJ2-1, with D possibly being TRBD1 (6 bases). The germline gives CDR1 MNHNS, CDR2 SASEGT. V was trimmed by 4 bases and J by 2 bases, leaving 12 bases between them. This CDR3 region has 15 residues. As DNA, the CDR3 is TGTGCCAGCAGTGGAGAGCGGACAGCCTACAATGAGCAGTTCTTC. Its protein is CASSGERTAYNEQFF.

The chain is built from TRBV28 and TRBJ2-2; 10 nucleotides align to TRBD2. Losses at the gene ends were 1 base for V and 1 base for J; bases not matched to a gene: 0. The germline CDR1 and CDR2 sequences are MDHEN and SYDVKM. The CDR3 has 16 amino acids. The CDR3 reads CASSLSSGRNTGELFF. The CDR3 coding sequence is TGTGCCAGCAGTTTATCTAGCGGGAGGAACACCGGGGAGCTGTTTTTT.

The chain couples TRBV6-4 to TRBJ1-5; a weak D match, TRBD1 (5 bases). The CDR3 has 13 amino acids. Looked up from germline, CDR1 is MRHNA and CDR2 is SNTAGT. V was pared by 4 bases and J by 6 bases, with 10 bases between. Here the CDR3 reads CASSVSGGQPQHF. In DNA, the CDR3 is TGTGCCAGCAGTGTTTCGGGGGGTCAGCCCCAGCATTTT.

The chain uses TRBV28 and TRBJ2-1, with TRBD2 matching over 11 bases. V shed 2 bases, J shed 5 bases, and the junction held 5 bases outside the gene matches. Per germline, CDR1 MDHEN and CDR2 SYDVKM. The CDR3 is 16 residues long. Here the CDR3 reads CASSLTSGSFHNEQFF. CDR3 DNA: TGTGCCAGCAGTTTAACTAGCGGGAGCTTCCACAATGAGCAGTTCTTC.

This rearrangement joins TRBV6-6 to TRBJ1-5; D gene ambiguous. The CDR3 contains 13 residues. Trimming pared 2 bases from V and 6 bases from J, leaving 8 bases between. Germline V lookup: CDR1 MNHNY, CDR2 SVGAGI (reference sequence). CDR3 amino acids: CASSYRLGQPQHF. The CDR3 DNA reads TGTGCCAGCAGTTACCGTCTAGGTCAGCCCCAGCATTTT.

The chain uses TRBV28 and TRBJ2-3; perhaps TRBD2 as D (6 bases). CDR3 length: 12 residues. Germline V gene lookup returns CDR1 MDHEN and CDR2 SYDVKM. Trimming removed 4 bases from V and 7 bases from J, with 9 bases in between. CDR3 loop: CASSWGVNTQYF. Here the CDR3 DNA reads TGTGCCAGCAGTTGGGGGGTTAATACGCAGTATTTT.

The chain has TRBV5-1 and TRBJ2-1; tentative D call: TRBD2 (7 bases). This CDR3 contains 14 residues. V was clipped by 0 bases and J by 7 bases, with 11 bases between them. The germline CDR1 and CDR2 sequences are SGHRS and YFSETQ. DNA of the CDR3: TGCGCCAGCAGCTTGGGGACTAGGGGGAATGAGCAGTTCTTC. Its protein is CASSLGTRGNEQFF.

The rearrangement links TRBV9 to TRBJ2-1, with 9 bases identical to TRBD1. Trimming removed 3 bases from V and 1 base from J; junction bases left unmatched: 2. CDR3 length: 15 residues. Germline V gene sequence: CDR1 SGDLS, CDR2 YYNGEE. This CDR3 reads CASSAGTGSYNEQFF. CDR3 in DNA: TGTGCCAGCAGCGCCGGGACAGGGTCCTACAATGAGCAGTTCTTC.

The chain uses TRBV6-5 and TRBJ2-4; 7 positions match TRBD1. Germline loops: CDR1 MNHEY, CDR2 SVGAGI. This CDR3 spans 15 amino acids. V was pared by 6 bases and J by 1 base, with 6 bases of the junction left unmatched. In DNA, the CDR3 is TGTGCCAGCAGACAGGGGACGGGGGCCAAAAACATTCAGTACTTC. Protein product: CASRQGTGAKNIQYF.

The chain uses TRBV5-4 and TRBJ2-7; 8 bases are a match to TRBD2. The CDR3 runs 15 residues. Germline CDR1 and CDR2: SGHNT and YYREEE (reference sequence). V gave up 4 bases and J gave up 0 bases; unmatched junction bases: 6. The CDR3 here is CASSEMGLGSYEQYF. The CDR3 DNA is TGTGCCAGCAGCGAAATGGGACTAGGCTCCTACGAGCAGTACTTC.

The J gene is TRBJ2-6, the V gene TRBV19, with D maybe TRBD2 (6 bases). The CDR3 has 19 residues. Germline CDR1 is LNHDA and CDR2 is SQIVND (reference sequence). Trimming removed 9 bases from V and 0 bases from J, with 24 bases in between. This CDR3 reads CARTLNRDSSYSGANVLTF. Here the CDR3 DNA reads TGTGCCAGAACGCTAAACCGGGACTCCTCATACTCTGGGGCCAACGTCCTGACTTTC. Together with reference TRBV19 and TRBJ2-6, the CDR3 gives the full variable domain: DGGITQSPKYLFRKEGQNVTLSCEQNLNHDAMYWYRQDPGQGLRLIYYSQIVNDFQKGDIAEGYSVSREKKESFPLTVTSAQKNPTAFYLCARTLNRDSSYSGANVLTFGAGSRLTVL.

Here the CDR3 DNA reads TGTGCCAGCAGCCCCCAAGCTGGCGGGGGGGCCGGAAAGACCCAGTACTTC. Its protein product is CASSPQAGGGAGKTQYF. The rearrangement links TRBV7-8 to TRBJ2-5; 9 bases line up with TRBD2. Germline assignment: CDR1 SGHVS and CDR2 FQNEAQ. The CDR3 consists of 17 residues. V lost 5 bases to trimming and J lost 6 bases; unmatched junction nucleotides: 16.

This chain uses TRBV7-9 with TRBJ2-5; D perhaps matches TRBD2 (5 bases). Germline-derived CDR1 and CDR2 are SEHNR and FQNEAQ (reference sequence). This CDR3 is 16 amino acids long. V dropped 4 bases and J dropped 2 bases, with 17 bases sitting between them. CDR3: CASSSGRWPTQETQYF. DNA of the CDR3: TGTGCCAGCAGCTCTGGGAGATGGCCAACTCAAGAGACCCAGTACTTC.

V gene TRBV19 combines with J gene TRBJ2-5; no clear D gene. The end of the DNA fits TRBJ2-7 better, so the J call may be wrong. This CDR3 comprises 15 residues. CDR1 and CDR2 from the germline V gene are LNHDA and SQIVND (reference sequence). Here the CDR3 DNA reads TGTGCCAGTAGTATCGGTGCAGGTCATTCCTACGAGCAGTACTTC. Protein product: CASSIGAGHSYEQYF.

The chain links TRBV20-1 to TRBJ1-1, with D hard to call. The germline V gene has CDR1 DFQATT and CDR2 SNEGSKA (reference sequence). The V gene lost 3 bases and the J gene lost 8 bases, with 10 bases spanning the gap. This CDR3 spans 11 amino acids. The CDR3 nucleotides are TGCAGTGCTAGCATCATGGCCGAAGCTTTCTTT. Amino acid sequence: CSASIMAEAFF.

This clone was observed a single time. The CDR3 region has the DNA TGTGCCAGCAGGGGACAGATTACGAACACCATATATTTT. Translated, it gives CASRGQITNTIYF. The V gene is TRBV6-5, the J gene TRBJ1-3; TRBD1 aligns across 7 bases. V trimming: 6 bases; J trimming: 7 bases; junction bases outside the gene matches: 6. Germline loops: CDR1 MNHEY, CDR2 SVGAGI. This CDR3 spans 13 amino acids.

This clone was picked up a small number of times. V gene TRBV5-4 combines with J gene TRBJ1-2; D is possibly TRBD1 (6 bases). V lost 4 bases and J 4 bases, leaving 11 bases between the germline ends. Per the germline V gene, CDR1 is SGHNT and CDR2 is YYREEE (reference sequence). This CDR3 is built from 13 residues. In DNA, the CDR3 is TGTGCCAGCAGCGTGGACAGAACCTATGGCTACACCTTC. Translated: CASSVDRTYGYTF. Based on the CDR3 plus reference TRBV5-4 and TRBJ1-2, the full variable domain is ETGVTQSPTHLIKTRGQQVTLRCSSQSGHNTVSWYQQALGQGPQFIFQYYREEENGRGNFPPRFSGLQFPNYSSELNVNALELDDSALYLCASSVDRTYGYTFGSGTRLTVV.

The chain uses TRBV7-2 and TRBJ1-2; D might be TRBD1 (6 bases). From germline, CDR1 is SGHTA and CDR2 FQGNSA. CDR3 length equals 15 residues. V lost 3 bases and J 3 bases, leaving 14 bases between the germline ends. DNA for the CDR3: TGTGCCAGCAGCTTCCGACTACAGGGCGACTATGGCTACACCTTC. It codes for CASSFRLQGDYGYTF.

The chain couples TRBV19 to TRBJ1-1, with D possibly TRBD1 on 5 matching bases. This CDR3 is built from 14 residues. The V gene's germline CDR1 is LNHDA and CDR2 SQIVND (reference sequence). V was pared by 4 bases and J by 6 bases, with 15 bases between. The CDR3: CASSTLTGRAEAFF. For the CDR3, the DNA is TGTGCCAGTAGTACACTTACAGGTCGGGCTGAAGCTTTCTTT.

The CDR3: CAISEAGPYEQYF. CDR3 bases: TGTGCCATCAGTGAAGCAGGGCCCTACGAGCAGTACTTC. This chain uses TRBV10-3 with TRBJ2-7; D is perhaps TRBD1 (5 bases). Germline V gene data show CDR1 as ENHRY and CDR2 as SYGVKD. This CDR3 has 13 amino acids. V was pared by 3 bases and J by 2 bases, with 8 bases between.

The chain is built from TRBV5-4 and TRBJ2-5; D may be TRBD1 (6 bases). Germline V gives CDR1 SGHNT, CDR2 YYREEE (reference sequence). The CDR3 contains 16 residues. The V end was cut by 3 bases, the J end by 3 bases, with 18 bases between. The CDR3 sequence is CASSSRVQGWKETQYF. The CDR3 bases are TGTGCCAGCAGCTCCAGGGTTCAGGGGTGGAAAGAGACCCAGTACTTC.